The 14 T cell receptor beta chains below all came from one sample that was sequenced in a study of shared clonotypes between healthy human individuals. Some clones are missing from TCRdb's copy, which holds only in-frame ones; the method was immunoSEQ multiplex PCR. The data hold 2 million to 2.5 million clones, with nearly 97% observed a single time. The sequenced sample was naive CD4+ T cells sorted from blood. Subset in this sample: CD45RA+ positively selected. The receptors stem from a man aged 18 to 30 in good health.

The chain couples TRBV7-2 to TRBJ1-3; D remains ambiguous. The germline CDR1 and CDR2 sequences are SGHTA and FQGNSA. This CDR3 is built from 16 residues. With 5 bases removed from V and 1 base from J, the gap between germline ends came to 15 bases. The CDR3 region is CASSPRPILSGNTIYF. CDR3 sequence (DNA): TGTGCCAGCAGCCCAAGACCCATTCTATCTGGAAACACCATATATTTT. Combining the CDR3 with reference TRBV7-2 and TRBJ1-3 gives the whole variable domain GAGVSQSPSNKVTEKGKDVELRCDPISGHTALYWYRQSLGQGLEFLIYFQGNSAPDKSGLPSDRFSAERTGGSVSTLTIQRTQQEDSAVYLCASSPRPILSGNTIYFGEGSWLTVV.

The CDR3, as DNA: TGTGCCAGCAGCACCGGACAGGGATTTAACTATGGCTACACCTTC. It yields the protein CASSTGQGFNYGYTF. The gene calls are TRBV5-5 and TRBJ1-2, with 8 bases matching TRBD1. The CDR3 consists of 15 residues. Germline loops: CDR1 SGHKS, CDR2 YYEKEE (reference sequence). V shed 4 bases and J 1 base; nucleotides not matched to a gene: 6.

Details on this clone: The sample holds other DNA sequences that translate to the same CDR3. The V and J genes are TRBV7-2 and TRBJ2-3; D not resolved. Germline values: CDR1 SGHTA, CDR2 FQGNSA. V dropped 0 bases and J dropped 3 bases, with 4 bases sitting between them. The CDR3 is 13 amino acids. CDR3 region: CASSLAVTDTQYF. The DNA of the CDR3 is TGTGCCAGCAGCTTAGCTGTGACAGATACGCAGTATTTT.

The rearrangement joins TRBV5-1 to TRBJ1-2, with TRBD1 identical over 7 bases. V shed 6 bases, J shed 0 bases, and the junction held 8 bases outside the gene matches. This CDR3 contains 15 residues. CDR1 and CDR2 (germline): SGHRS, YFSETQ. DNA of the CDR3: TGCGCCAGCACCAATAGAACAGGGGCTAACTATGGCTACACCTTC. Its protein product is CASTNRTGANYGYTF.

This chain uses TRBV28 with TRBJ2-3, with D possibly being TRBD1 or TRBD2 (6 bases each). CDR1 and CDR2 from the germline V gene are MDHEN and SYDVKM. CDR3 length equals 13 residues. Trimming removed 10 bases from V and 3 bases from J, with 14 bases in between. The DNA for the CDR3 is TGTGCCACAACAACGGGGGCAACAGATACGCAGTATTTT. Translated: CATTTGATDTQYF. Full variable domain (rest looked up from reference TRBV28 and TRBJ2-3): DVKVTQSSRYLVKRTGEKVFLECVQDMDHENMFWYRQDPGLGLRLIYFSYDVKMKEKGDIPEGYSVSREKKERFSLILESASTNQTSMYLCATTTGATDTQYFGPGTRLTVL.

V gene TRBV6-1 combines with J gene TRBJ1-5; D is perhaps TRBD1 (6 bases). From germline, CDR1 is MNHNS and CDR2 SASEGT. This CDR3 is built from 14 residues. V was clipped by 2 bases and J by 7 bases, with 12 bases between them. CDR3 coding DNA: TGTGCCAGCAGTGAAATGGCAGGGGTACAGCCCCAGCATTTT. It specifies CASSEMAGVQPQHF.

The chain links TRBV6-6 to TRBJ1-6; possibly TRBD1 for D (6 bases). Trimming cost V 5 bases and J 7 bases, with 12 bases left between them. The CDR3 sequence is 14 residues long. Germline V gene lookup returns CDR1 MNHNY and CDR2 SVGAGI (reference sequence). The CDR3 DNA follows: TGTGCCAGCAGTCAGGGGAATACGAATTCACCCCTCCACTTT. Translation: CASSQGNTNSPLHF.

The rearrangement links TRBV18 to TRBJ2-1; D is uncertain. The V end was cut by 3 bases, the J end by 8 bases, with 11 bases between. In germline, CDR1 is KGHSH, CDR2 LQKENI. The CDR3 totals 13 residues. The chain's CDR3 is CASSPPRTDEQFF. The CDR3 bases are TGTGCCAGCTCACCTCCCAGGACCGATGAGCAGTTCTTC.

This clone was detected only once. This rearrangement joins TRBV5-4 to TRBJ2-3; D might be TRBD1 (6 bases). The germline CDR1 and CDR2 sequences are SGHNT and YYREEE (reference sequence). The CDR3 spans 14 residues. Trimming cost V 2 bases and J 2 bases, with 9 bases left between them. The CDR3 DNA reads TGTGCCAGCAGCTTTACAGGGTTCACAGATACGCAGTATTTT. Protein product: CASSFTGFTDTQYF.

Remarks on this clone: The sample has other DNA sequences that encode this CDR3 too. The CDR3 loop is CASSLVPGPNTGELFF. In nucleotides, the CDR3 is TGCGCCAGCAGCTTGGTTCCGGGGCCGAACACCGGGGAGCTGTTTTTT. The chain combines TRBV5-1 with TRBJ2-2; D is tentatively TRBD1 or TRBD2 (5 bases each). The CDR3 loop spans 16 amino acids. V gave up 0 bases and J gave up 0 bases, with 9 bases separating them. Germline V gives CDR1 SGHRS, CDR2 YFSETQ.

The V and J genes are TRBV27 and TRBJ2-5; D gene unclear. V was cut by 6 bases and J by 1 base, with 6 bases left in between. This CDR3 is 12 amino acids long. The V gene's germline CDR1 is MNHEY and CDR2 SMNVEV (reference sequence). The CDR3 here is CASSFVQETQYF. The CDR3 DNA reads as TGTGCCAGCAGCTTTGTCCAAGAGACCCAGTACTTC.

This chain connects TRBV19 to TRBJ2-2; D not resolved. Deletions cut 5 bases from V and 4 bases from J, with 11 bases between. CDR3 length: 14 residues. Germline CDR1 and CDR2: LNHDA and SQIVND (reference sequence). The CDR3 here is CASSDPGVTGELFF. The DNA for the CDR3 is TGTGCCAGTAGTGATCCAGGTGTCACCGGGGAGCTGTTTTTT.

The chain employs TRBV7-9 and TRBJ2-1, with 9 positions matching TRBD2. Trimming took 2 bases from V and 5 from J; bases not matched to a gene: 7. This CDR3 spans 16 amino acids. Germline CDR1 reads SEHNR; CDR2 reads FQNEAQ (reference sequence). CDR3: CASSLIGGRVHNEQFF. The CDR3 DNA follows: TGTGCCAGCAGCTTAATTGGCGGGAGGGTTCACAATGAGCAGTTCTTC.

The chain recombines TRBV6-5 with TRBJ1-5; no reliable D call. V lost 5 bases and J 6 bases, leaving 14 bases between the germline ends. The CDR3 is 14 amino acids. The germline V gene encodes CDR1 MNHEY and CDR2 SVGAGI. CDR3 sequence: CASSERIGGQPQHF. For the CDR3, the DNA is TGTGCCAGCAGTGAGAGGATAGGCGGTCAGCCCCAGCATTTT.